This TCR beta chain was identified in a study of OX40 agonist ivuxolimab in advanced cancers. Of note for this clone: This sample also contains other DNA sequences that code for the same CDR3.

Method: immunoSEQ multiplex PCR; TCRdb's copy keeps in-frame clones and lacks some. Of around 82,000 clones in the sample, about 89% are singletons; the top ten hold approximately 12%. CDR1 and CDR2 (germline): SGHNT, YYREEE (reference sequence). The CDR3 consists of 13 residues. V was shortened by 0 bases and J by 4 bases, with 7 bases between the two germline ends. The V call is TRBV5-4, the J call TRBJ1-2; D not resolved. The sequences come from CD4+ or CD8+ T cells sorted from blood, collected in a trial of the OX40 agonist ivuxolimab. The clonotype originates from an adult with an advanced solid tumor such as melanoma, head and neck, liver or kidney cancer. CDR3 amino acids: CASSLGGSYGYTF. CDR3 nucleotide sequence: TGTGCCAGCAGCTTGGGTGGAAGCTATGGCTACACCTTC.